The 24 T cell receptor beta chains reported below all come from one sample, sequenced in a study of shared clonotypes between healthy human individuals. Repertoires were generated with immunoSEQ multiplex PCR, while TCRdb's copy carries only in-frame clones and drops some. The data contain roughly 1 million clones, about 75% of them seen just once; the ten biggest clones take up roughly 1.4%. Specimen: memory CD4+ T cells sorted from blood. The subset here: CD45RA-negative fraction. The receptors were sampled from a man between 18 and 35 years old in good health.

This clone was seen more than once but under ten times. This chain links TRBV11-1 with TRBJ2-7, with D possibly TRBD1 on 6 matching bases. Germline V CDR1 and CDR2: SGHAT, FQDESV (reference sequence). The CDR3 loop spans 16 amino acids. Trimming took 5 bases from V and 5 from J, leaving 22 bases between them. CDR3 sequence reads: CASSLRTGQGLHEQYF. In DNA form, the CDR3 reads TGTGCCAGCAGCCTCAGGACCGGGCAGGGGCTGCACGAGCAGTACTTC.

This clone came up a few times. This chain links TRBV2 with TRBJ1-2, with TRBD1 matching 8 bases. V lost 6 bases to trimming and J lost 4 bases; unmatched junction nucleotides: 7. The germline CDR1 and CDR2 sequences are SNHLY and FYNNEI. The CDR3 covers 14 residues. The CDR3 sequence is CASRDRERLYGYTF. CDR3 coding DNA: TGTGCCAGCAGGGACAGGGAGCGGCTCTATGGCTACACCTTC.

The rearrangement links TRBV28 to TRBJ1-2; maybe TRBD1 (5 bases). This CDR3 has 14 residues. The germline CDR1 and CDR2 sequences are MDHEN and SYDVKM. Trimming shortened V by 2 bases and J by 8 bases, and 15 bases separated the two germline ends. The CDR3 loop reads CASSLARVIAGYTF. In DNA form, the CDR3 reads TGTGCCAGCAGTTTAGCCAGGGTTATCGCGGGCTACACCTTC.

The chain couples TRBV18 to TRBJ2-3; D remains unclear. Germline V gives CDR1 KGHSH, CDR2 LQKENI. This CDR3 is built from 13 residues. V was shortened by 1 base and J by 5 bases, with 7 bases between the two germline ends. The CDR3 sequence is CASSPLFRDTQYF. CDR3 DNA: TGTGCCAGCTCACCACTATTCCGAGATACGCAGTATTTT.

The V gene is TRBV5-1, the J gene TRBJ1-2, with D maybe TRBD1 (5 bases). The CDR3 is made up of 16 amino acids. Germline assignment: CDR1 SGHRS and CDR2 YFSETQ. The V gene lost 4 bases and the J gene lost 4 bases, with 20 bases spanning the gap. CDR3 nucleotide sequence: TGCGCCAGCAGCCTGGCTCGGGGACCGAAAAGCTATGGCTACACCTTC. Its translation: CASSLARGPKSYGYTF.

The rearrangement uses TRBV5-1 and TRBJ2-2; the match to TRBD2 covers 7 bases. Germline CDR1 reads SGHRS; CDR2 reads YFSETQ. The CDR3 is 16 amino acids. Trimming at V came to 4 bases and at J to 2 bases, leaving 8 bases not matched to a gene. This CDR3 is CASSPRGGINTGELFF. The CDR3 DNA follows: TGCGCCAGCAGCCCGCGCGGGGGTATCAACACCGGGGAGCTGTTTTTT.

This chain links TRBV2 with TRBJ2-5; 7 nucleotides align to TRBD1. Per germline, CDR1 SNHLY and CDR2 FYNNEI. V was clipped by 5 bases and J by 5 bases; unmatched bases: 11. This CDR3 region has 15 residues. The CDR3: CASSINRGEGETQYF. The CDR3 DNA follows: TGTGCCAGCAGTATTAACAGGGGCGAGGGGGAGACCCAGTACTTC.

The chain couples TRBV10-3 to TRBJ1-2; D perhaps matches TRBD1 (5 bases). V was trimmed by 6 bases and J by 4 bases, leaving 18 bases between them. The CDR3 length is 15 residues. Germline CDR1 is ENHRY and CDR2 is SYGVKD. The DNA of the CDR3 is TGTGCCATCAGAACAACGGGGCCGCTGACCTATGGCTACACCTTC. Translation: CAIRTTGPLTYGYTF.

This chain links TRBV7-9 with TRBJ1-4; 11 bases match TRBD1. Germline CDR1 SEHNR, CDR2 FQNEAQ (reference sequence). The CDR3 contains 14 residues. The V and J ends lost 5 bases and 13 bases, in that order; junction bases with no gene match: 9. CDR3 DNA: TGTGCCAGCAGCCAGGGACAGGGGGTGAAAGGACTGTTTTTT. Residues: CASSQGQGVKGLFF.

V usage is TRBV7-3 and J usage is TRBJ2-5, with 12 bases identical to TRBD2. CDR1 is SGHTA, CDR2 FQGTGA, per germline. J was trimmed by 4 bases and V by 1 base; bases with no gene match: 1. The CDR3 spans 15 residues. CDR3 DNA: TGTGCCAGCAGCTTAAGGGGACTAGCGGGAGAGACCCAGTACTTC. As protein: CASSLRGLAGETQYF.

The chain's CDR3 is CAISSGARGEKLFF. The CDR3 bases are TGTGCCATCAGTAGCGGGGCCAGAGGTGAAAAACTGTTTTTT. This chain joins TRBV10-3 and TRBJ1-4; the D gene is possibly TRBD1 (5 bases). The CDR3 extends over 14 amino acids. Germline V gene data show CDR1 as ENHRY and CDR2 as SYGVKD. V was cut by 5 bases and J by 7 bases, with 14 bases left in between.

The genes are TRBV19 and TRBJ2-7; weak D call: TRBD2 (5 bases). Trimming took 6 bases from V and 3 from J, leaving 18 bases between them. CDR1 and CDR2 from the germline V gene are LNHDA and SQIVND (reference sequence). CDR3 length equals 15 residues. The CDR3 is CASSPKGDRNYEQYF. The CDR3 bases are TGTGCCAGTAGCCCAAAGGGAGACCGAAACTACGAGCAGTACTTC.

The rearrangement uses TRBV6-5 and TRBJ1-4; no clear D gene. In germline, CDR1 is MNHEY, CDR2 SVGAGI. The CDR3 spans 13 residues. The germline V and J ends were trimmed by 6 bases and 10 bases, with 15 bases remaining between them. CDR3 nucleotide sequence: TGTGCCAGCAGGGGCCGCGGAGGCGCAAAACTGTTTTTT. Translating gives CASRGRGGAKLFF.

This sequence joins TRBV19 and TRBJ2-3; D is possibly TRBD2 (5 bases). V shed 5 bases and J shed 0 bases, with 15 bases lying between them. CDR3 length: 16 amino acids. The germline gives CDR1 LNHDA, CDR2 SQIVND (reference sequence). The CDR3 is CASSSHERKSTDTQYF. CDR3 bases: TGTGCCAGTAGTTCACATGAGCGGAAAAGCACAGATACGCAGTATTTT.

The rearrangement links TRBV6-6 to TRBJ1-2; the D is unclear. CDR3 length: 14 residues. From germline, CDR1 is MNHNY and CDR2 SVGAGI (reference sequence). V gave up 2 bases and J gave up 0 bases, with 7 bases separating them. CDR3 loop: CASSYHGSNYGYTF. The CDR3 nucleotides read TGTGCCAGCAGTTACCACGGATCTAACTATGGCTACACCTTC.

The CDR3 DNA reads as TGTGCCAGCAGTTCACCGGGAGCTAACTATGGCTACACCTTC. Translated, it gives CASSSPGANYGYTF. This chain connects TRBV27 to TRBJ1-2; the D is unclear. The germline V and J ends were trimmed by 4 bases and 0 bases, with 9 bases remaining between them. CDR1 and CDR2 (germline): MNHEY, SMNVEV (reference sequence). The length of the CDR3 is 14 residues.

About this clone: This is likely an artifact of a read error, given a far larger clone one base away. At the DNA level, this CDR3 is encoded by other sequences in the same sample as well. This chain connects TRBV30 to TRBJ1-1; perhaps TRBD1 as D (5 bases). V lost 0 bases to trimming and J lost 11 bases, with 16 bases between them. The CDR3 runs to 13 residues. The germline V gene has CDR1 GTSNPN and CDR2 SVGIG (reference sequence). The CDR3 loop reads CAWSVPAAGRAFF. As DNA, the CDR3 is TGTGCCTGGAGTGTCCCCGCAGCAGGGCGGGCTTTCTTT.

For the CDR3, the DNA is TGTGCCAGTAGTACCACTGGGGCCAACGTCCTGACTTTC. Translating gives CASSTTGANVLTF. J is TRBJ2-6 and V is TRBV19; no reliable D call. V gave up 4 bases and J gave up 2 bases, with 3 bases separating them. CDR3 length: 13 residues. Germline CDR1 reads LNHDA; CDR2 reads SQIVND (reference sequence). The whole variable domain, filled in from reference TRBV19 and TRBJ2-6, reads DGGITQSPKYLFRKEGQNVTLSCEQNLNHDAMYWYRQDPGQGLRLIYYSQIVNDFQKGDIAEGYSVSREKKESFPLTVTSAQKNPTAFYLCASSTTGANVLTFGAGSRLTVL.

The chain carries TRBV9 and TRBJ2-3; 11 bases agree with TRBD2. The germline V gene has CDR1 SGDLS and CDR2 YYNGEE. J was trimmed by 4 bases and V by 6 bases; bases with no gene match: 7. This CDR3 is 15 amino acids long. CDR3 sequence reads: CASNSHSGRADTQYF. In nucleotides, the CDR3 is TGTGCCAGCAACTCACATAGCGGGAGGGCAGATACGCAGTATTTT.

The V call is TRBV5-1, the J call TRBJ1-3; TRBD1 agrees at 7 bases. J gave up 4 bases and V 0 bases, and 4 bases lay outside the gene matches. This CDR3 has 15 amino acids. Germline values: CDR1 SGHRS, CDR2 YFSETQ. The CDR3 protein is CASSLETGIGNTIYF. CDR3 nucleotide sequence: TGCGCCAGCAGCTTGGAGACAGGGATCGGAAACACCATATATTTT. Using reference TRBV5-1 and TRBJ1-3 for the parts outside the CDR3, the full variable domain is KAGVTQTPRYLIKTRGQQVTLSCSPISGHRSVSWYQQTPGQGLQFLFEYFSETQRNKGNFPGRFSGRQFSNSRSEMNVSTLELGDSALYLCASSLETGIGNTIYFGEGSWLTVV.

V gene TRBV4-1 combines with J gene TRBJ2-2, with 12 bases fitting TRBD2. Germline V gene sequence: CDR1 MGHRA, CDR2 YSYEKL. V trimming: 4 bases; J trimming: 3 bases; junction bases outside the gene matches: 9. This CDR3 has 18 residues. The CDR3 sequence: CASSRSSSGGADTGELFF. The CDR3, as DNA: TGCGCCAGCAGCCGAAGTTCTAGCGGGGGGGCGGACACCGGGGAGCTGTTTTTT.

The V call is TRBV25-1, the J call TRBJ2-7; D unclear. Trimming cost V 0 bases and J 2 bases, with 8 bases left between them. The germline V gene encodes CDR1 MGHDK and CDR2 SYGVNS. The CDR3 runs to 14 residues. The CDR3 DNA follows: TGTGCCAGCAGTGAATACGGCCGAGCCTACGAGCAGTACTTC. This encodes CASSEYGRAYEQYF.

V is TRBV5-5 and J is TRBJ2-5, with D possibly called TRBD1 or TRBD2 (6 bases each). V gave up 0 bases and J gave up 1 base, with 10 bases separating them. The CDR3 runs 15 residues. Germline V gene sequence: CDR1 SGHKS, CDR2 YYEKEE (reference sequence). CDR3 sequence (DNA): TGTGCCAGCAGCTTGGTGGGGGGCTCCCAAGAGACCCAGTACTTC. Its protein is CASSLVGGSQETQYF.

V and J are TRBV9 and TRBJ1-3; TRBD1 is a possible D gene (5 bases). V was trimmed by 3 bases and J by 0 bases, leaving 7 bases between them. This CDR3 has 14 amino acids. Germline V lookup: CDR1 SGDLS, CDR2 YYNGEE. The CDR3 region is CASSGTRSGNTIYF. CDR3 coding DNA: TGTGCCAGCAGCGGGACACGCTCTGGAAACACCATATATTTT.